This T cell receptor (beta chain) was profiled in a study of blood T cells in healthy people across ages. Overall study findings and caveats: In older individuals, TCR beta diversity per million T cells was lower, falling roughly linearly with age. Estimates of diversity drawn from one million T cells were considered underestimates.

Germline trimming cut 4 bases from V and 10 bases from J; bases unmatched to any gene: 7. Looked up from germline, CDR1 is SGHDT and CDR2 is YYEEEE. CDR3 length: 12 amino acids. Concerning this clonotype itself: Its antigen is undetermined.

The second PCR ran about 6 to 12 cycles with a sample-barcoded 5' primer and J-beta primers. TCRdb re-derived calls from the 5' RACE reads in MiXCR, one entry per CDR3 protein. The sample has around 800,000 distinct CDR3 sequences, under 45% seen once. The chain links TRBV5-6 to TRBJ1-2; 7 nucleotides line up with TRBD1. Material for sequencing was blood. This clonotype was sampled from a man aged 55 to 70 in good health. CDR3 protein: CASSPNRGIYTF. The CDR3 nucleotides read TGTGCCAGCAGCCCGAACAGGGGAATCTACACCTTC.